This T cell receptor beta chain came from a study of PD-1 blockade in mismatch repair-deficient tumors. The length of the CDR3 is 14 residues. V shed 5 bases, J shed 7 bases, and the junction held 5 bases outside the gene matches. CDR1 SGHNT and CDR2 YENEEA come from the germline V gene. Only in-frame clones appear in the TCRdb table, and some are missing; sequencing was by immunoSEQ multiplex PCR. Of 50,000 or so clones in the sample, over 70% were seen once. Worth noting for this clone: Its antigen remains unidentified.

PCR or immunohistochemistry showed mismatch repair deficiency in every enrolled patient. TCRs were sequenced from a few patients responding to pembrolizumab. General study findings and limits: Tumor-resident clones, often absent from pretreatment blood, expanded after pembrolizumab and then contracted.

The chain employs TRBV11-3 and TRBJ2-7, with TRBD2 matching over 13 bases. The receptor was derived from an adult with mismatch repair-deficient cancer. Sequencing was performed on peripheral blood, taken around 19 weeks after starting pembrolizumab. CDR3 nucleotides: TGTGCCAGCAGCCCTGGACTAGCGGGAGAAGAGCAGTACTTC. Protein product: CASSPGLAGEEQYF. The whole variable domain, filled in from reference TRBV11-3 and TRBJ2-7, reads EAGVVQSPRYKIIEKKQPVAFWCNPISGHNTLYWYLQNLGQGPELLIRYENEEAVDDSQLPKDRFSAERLKGVDSTLKIQPAELGDSAVYLCASSPGLAGEEQYFGPGTRLTVT.